This TCR beta chain stems from a study of cytomegalovirus exposure and HLA in healthy donors. Overall study: Falling in the Caucasian-associated ancestry cluster were 65% to 90% of some 400 genotyped donors.

Trimming removed 11 bases from V and 2 bases from J; junction bases left unmatched: 9. The CDR3 covers 13 residues. CDR1 and CDR2 (germline): MGHDK, SYGVNS. Vbeta (60) and Jbeta (13) primers were used in the PCR. The assay was immunoSEQ multiplex PCR, and TCRdb's table has in-frame clones only and misses some. This repertoire shows a few hundred thousand clones, approximately 84% found once; its top ten account for approximately 2%. General study results and limits: TCR beta chains numbering some 160 were designated cytomegalovirus-associated. Most subjects' HLA-A and HLA-B alleles were reportedly predicted from TCR beta sequences.

A word on this clone: Its antigen is not known.

V and J are TRBV25-1 and TRBJ2-7, with TRBD1 matching 7 bases. Sequencing input: PBMCs. This sequence was found in a middle-aged woman in good health and CMV-seropositive. CDR3 sequence reads: CAVEVQGAYEQYF. The CDR3 bases are TGTGCCGTGGAGGTGCAGGGGGCCTACGAGCAGTACTTC.